A single sample gave rise to the 14 T cell receptor beta chains below, sequenced in a study of T cell responses to AZD1222 COVID-19 vaccine. Sequencing used immunoSEQ multiplex PCR; TCRdb keeps in-frame clones, though not all of them. The sample holds 55,000 to 70,000 clones; approximately 92% are singletons and the top ten take 6% to 7.5%. Here the sequenced sample was peripheral blood, taken 28 days after the second AZD1222 dose. These receptors were collected from an adult who received the AZD1222 COVID-19 vaccine.

The rearrangement uses TRBV5-6 and TRBJ2-7; D may correspond to TRBD1 or TRBD2 (5 bases each). CDR3 length: 13 amino acids. V lost 4 bases, J lost 2 bases, and 10 bases lay in between. The germline V gene encodes CDR1 SGHDT and CDR2 YYEEEE. In DNA form, the CDR3 reads TGTGCCAGCAGCCCTGGGACCACCTACGAGCAGTACTTC. Its protein is CASSPGTTYEQYF.

The J gene is TRBJ1-5, the V gene TRBV6-1; unclear D gene. The CDR3 has 15 amino acids. Per germline, CDR1 MNHNS and CDR2 SASEGT. V shed 2 bases and J shed 7 bases, with 15 bases lying between them. Here the CDR3 reads CASSELDFGGQPQHF. The CDR3 region has the DNA TGTGCCAGCAGTGAATTAGACTTTGGTGGCCAGCCCCAGCATTTT.

The chain is built from TRBV19 and TRBJ2-3; 9 bases line up with TRBD2. The germline V gene has CDR1 LNHDA and CDR2 SQIVND (reference sequence). The CDR3 sequence is 13 residues long. J lost 8 bases, V lost 4 bases, and 4 bases had no gene match. CDR3 coding DNA: TGTGCCAGTAGTACTGTGCGGGAGGGTACGCAGTATTTT. Translating it yields CASSTVREGTQYF.

The chain recombines TRBV7-9 with TRBJ2-5; D possibly corresponds to TRBD1 (7 bases). With 11 bases removed from V and 2 bases from J, the gap between germline ends came to 12 bases. The CDR3 totals 12 residues. Looked up from germline, CDR1 is SEHNR and CDR2 is FQNEAQ (reference sequence). CDR3 coding DNA: TGTGCCGGCGGGACAGCTCAAGAGACCCAGTACTTC. This sequence encodes CAGGTAQETQYF. Filled out from reference TRBV7-9 and TRBJ2-5, the complete variable domain reads DTGVSQNPRHKITKRGQNVTFRCDPISEHNRLYWYRQTLGQGPEFLTYFQNEAQLEKSRLLSDRFSAERPKGSFSTLEIQRTEQGDSAMYLCAGGTAQETQYFGPGTRLLVL.

The gene calls are TRBV12-3 or TRBV12-4 and TRBJ2-7; 8 bases are a match to TRBD1. The junction had 6 bases not matched to a gene; V was cut back by 11 bases and J by 6 bases. This CDR3 comprises 11 residues. The CDR3 loop reads CASGQGGEQYF. The CDR3 nucleotides read TGTGCCTCAGGACAGGGTGGCGAGCAGTACTTC.

The J gene is TRBJ2-3, the V gene TRBV6-5; possible D gene TRBD1, 5 bases. The CDR3 loop spans 12 amino acids. With 10 bases removed from V and 4 bases from J, the gap between germline ends came to 12 bases. CDR1 and CDR2 from the germline V gene are MNHEY and SVGAGI. This CDR3 reads CAIRIGADTQYF. The CDR3 DNA sequence: TGTGCCATTAGAATAGGGGCAGATACGCAGTATTTT.

V gene TRBV10-1 combines with J gene TRBJ2-2; 7 nucleotides align to TRBD1. V lost 8 bases to trimming and J lost 4 bases; unmatched junction nucleotides: 4. CDR1 and CDR2 (germline): WNHNN, SYGVQD (reference sequence). The CDR3 consists of 13 residues. This CDR3 reads CASGAGGTGELFF. DNA of the CDR3: TGCGCCAGCGGGGCAGGGGGCACCGGGGAGCTGTTTTTT.

The chain combines TRBV7-5 with TRBJ2-7; the D call of TRBD2 is as the table states it, not checked on the DNA. TRBV7-5 is marked as a pseudogene. This CDR3 has 8 residues. The CDR3 is CALYEQYF. CDR3 sequence (DNA): TGTGCCCTTTACGAGCAGTACTTC.

The chain employs TRBV29-1 and TRBJ2-1, with D possibly called TRBD1 or TRBD2 (5 bases each). This CDR3 has 16 amino acids. CDR1 SQVTM and CDR2 ANQGSEA come from the germline V gene. Trimming pared 5 bases from V and 4 bases from J, leaving 21 bases between. CDR3 sequence (DNA): TGCAGCGTTTCCAGGGTAGGGACCTGGGGATACAATGAGCAGTTCTTC. It translates to CSVSRVGTWGYNEQFF.

CDR3 protein: CASSEASGAPYEQYF. The CDR3 DNA sequence: TGTGCCAGCAGTGAAGCGTCGGGAGCACCCTACGAGCAGTACTTC. The rearrangement links TRBV2 to TRBJ2-7; tentative D call: TRBD2 (6 bases). Germline CDR1 reads SNHLY; CDR2 reads FYNNEI. V was cut by 0 bases and J by 2 bases, with 11 bases left in between. The CDR3 length is 15 residues.

The chain uses TRBV7-2 and TRBJ2-7, with D tentatively TRBD1 or TRBD2 (5 bases each). Germline lookup yields CDR1 SGHTA and CDR2 FQGNSA. This CDR3 spans 17 amino acids. The V end was cut by 4 bases, the J end by 2 bases, with 21 bases between. The CDR3 nucleotides read TGTGCCAGCAGCTCAACAGGACCCCTATCCGGGACCTACGAGCAGTACTTC. Encoded protein: CASSSTGPLSGTYEQYF.

The chain has TRBV19 and TRBJ1-1; D is unclear. Germline V gene sequence: CDR1 LNHDA, CDR2 SQIVND (reference sequence). With 8 bases removed from V and 6 bases from J, the gap between germline ends came to 19 bases. The length of the CDR3 is 14 residues. The CDR3 protein is CASRALPVRAEAFF. Written as DNA, the CDR3 is TGTGCCAGTCGTGCTTTGCCGGTGAGGGCTGAAGCTTTCTTT.

On this clone: A junction end diverges from the germline sequence, so it may reflect a read error. The chain couples TRBV14 to TRBJ1-4; D unclear. The CDR3 is 10 residues long. Looked up from germline, CDR1 is SGHDN and CDR2 is FVKESK. The CDR3: CRTCDEKLFF. The CDR3 region has the DNA TGCCGAACGTGTGATGAAAAACTGTTTTTT.

DNA for the CDR3: TGTGCCAGCAGCCCGAGTTTTGCAAGCACTGAAGCTTTCTTT. Translated: CASSPSFASTEAFF. The chain employs TRBV11-3 and TRBJ1-1, with D unresolved. Trimming took 5 bases from V and 4 from J, leaving 14 bases between them. From germline, CDR1 is SGHNT and CDR2 YENEEA. The CDR3 loop spans 14 amino acids.